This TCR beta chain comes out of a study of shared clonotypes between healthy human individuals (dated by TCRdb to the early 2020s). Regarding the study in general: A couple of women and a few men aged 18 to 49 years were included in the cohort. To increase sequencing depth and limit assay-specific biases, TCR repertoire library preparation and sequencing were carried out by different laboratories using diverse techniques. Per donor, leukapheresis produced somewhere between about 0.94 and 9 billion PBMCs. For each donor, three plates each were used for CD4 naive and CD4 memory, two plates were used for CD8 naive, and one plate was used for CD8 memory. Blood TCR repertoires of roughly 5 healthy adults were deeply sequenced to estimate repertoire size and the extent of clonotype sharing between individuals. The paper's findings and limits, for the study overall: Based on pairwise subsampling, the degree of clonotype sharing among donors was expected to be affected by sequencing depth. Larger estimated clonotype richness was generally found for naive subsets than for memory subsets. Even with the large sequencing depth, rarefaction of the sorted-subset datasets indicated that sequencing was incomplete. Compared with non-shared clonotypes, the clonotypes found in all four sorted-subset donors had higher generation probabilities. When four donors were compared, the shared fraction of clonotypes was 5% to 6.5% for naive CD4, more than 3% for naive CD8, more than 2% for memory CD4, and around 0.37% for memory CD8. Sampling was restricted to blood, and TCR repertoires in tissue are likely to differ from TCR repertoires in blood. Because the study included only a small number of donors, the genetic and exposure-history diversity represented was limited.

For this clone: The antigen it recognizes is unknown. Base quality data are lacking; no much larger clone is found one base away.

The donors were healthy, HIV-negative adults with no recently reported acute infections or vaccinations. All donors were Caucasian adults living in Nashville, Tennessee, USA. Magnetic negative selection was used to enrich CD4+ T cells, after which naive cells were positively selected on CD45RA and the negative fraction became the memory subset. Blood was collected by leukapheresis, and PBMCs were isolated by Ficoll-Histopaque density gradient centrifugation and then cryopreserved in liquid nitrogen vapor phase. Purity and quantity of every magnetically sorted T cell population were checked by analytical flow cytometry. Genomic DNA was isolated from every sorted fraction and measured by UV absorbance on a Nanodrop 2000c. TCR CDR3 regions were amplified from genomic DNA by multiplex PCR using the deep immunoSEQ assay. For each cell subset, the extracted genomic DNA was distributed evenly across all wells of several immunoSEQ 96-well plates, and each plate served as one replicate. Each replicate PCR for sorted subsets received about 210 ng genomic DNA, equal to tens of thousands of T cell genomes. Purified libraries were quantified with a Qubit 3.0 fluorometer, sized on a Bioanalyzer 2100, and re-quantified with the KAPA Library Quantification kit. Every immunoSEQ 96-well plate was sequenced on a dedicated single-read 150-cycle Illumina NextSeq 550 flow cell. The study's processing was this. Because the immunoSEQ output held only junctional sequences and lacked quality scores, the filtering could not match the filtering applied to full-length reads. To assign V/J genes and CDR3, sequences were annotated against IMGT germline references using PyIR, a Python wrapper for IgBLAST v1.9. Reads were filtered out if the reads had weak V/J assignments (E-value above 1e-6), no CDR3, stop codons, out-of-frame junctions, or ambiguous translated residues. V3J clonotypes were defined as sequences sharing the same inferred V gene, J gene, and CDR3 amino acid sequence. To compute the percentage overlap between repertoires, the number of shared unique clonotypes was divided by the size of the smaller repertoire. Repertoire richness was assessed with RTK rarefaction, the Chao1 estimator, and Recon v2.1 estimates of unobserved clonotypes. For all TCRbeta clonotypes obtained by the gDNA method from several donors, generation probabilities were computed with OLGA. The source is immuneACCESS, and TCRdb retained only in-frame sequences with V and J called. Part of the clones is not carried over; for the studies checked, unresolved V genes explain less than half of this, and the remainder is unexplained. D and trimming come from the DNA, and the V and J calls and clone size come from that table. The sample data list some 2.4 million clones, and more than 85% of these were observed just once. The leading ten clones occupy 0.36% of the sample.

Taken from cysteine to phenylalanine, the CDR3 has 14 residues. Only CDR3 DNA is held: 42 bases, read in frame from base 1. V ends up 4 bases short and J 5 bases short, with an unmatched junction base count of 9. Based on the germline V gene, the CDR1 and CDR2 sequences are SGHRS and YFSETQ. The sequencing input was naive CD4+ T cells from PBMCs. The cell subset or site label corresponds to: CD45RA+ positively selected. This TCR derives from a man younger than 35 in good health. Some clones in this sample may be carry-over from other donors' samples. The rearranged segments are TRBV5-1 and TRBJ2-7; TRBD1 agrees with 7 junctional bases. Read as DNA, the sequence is TGCGCCAGCAGCAGGGGGCAGATCCCCGACGAGCAGTACTTC. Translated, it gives CASSRGQIPDEQYF.